These 24 T cell receptor beta chains were sequenced from one sample in a study of blood T cell repertoires in COVID-19. Clones were sequenced by immunoSEQ multiplex PCR, and TCRdb holds only the in-frame ones, with some missing. The sample yields under 350,000 clones, roughly 86% seen once. The source material was peripheral blood. The receptor source for this set is a man aged 18 to 29 with active or convalescent COVID-19.

This clone appeared a single time. The gene calls are TRBV6-6 and TRBJ1-5; 7 bases map to TRBD1. Germline CDR1 is MNHNY and CDR2 is SVGAGI (reference sequence). The CDR3 has 13 residues. CDR3: CATTGIRNQPQHF. CDR3 nucleotide sequence: TGTGCAACGACAGGGATAAGGAATCAGCCCCAGCATTTT.

The chain joins TRBV25-1 to TRBJ2-1, with D possibly matching TRBD1 (5 bases). From germline, CDR1 is MGHDK and CDR2 SYGVNS. The CDR3 has 16 residues. V lost 1 base to trimming and J lost 9 bases, with 19 bases between them. The CDR3 reads CASSEFVTDNSFEQFF. The CDR3 DNA reads TGTGCCAGCAGTGAATTTGTGACAGACAATAGTTTTGAGCAGTTCTTC. Variable domain in full (rest from reference TRBV25-1 and TRBJ2-1): EADIYQTPRYLVIGTGKKITLECSQTMGHDKMYWYQQDPGMELHLIHYSYGVNSTEKGDLSSESTVSRIRTEHFPLTLESARPSHTSQYLCASSEFVTDNSFEQFFGPGTRLTVL.

This chain links TRBV7-9 with TRBJ1-6; D remains unclear. V was cut by 2 bases and J by 8 bases, with 10 bases left in between. The CDR3 spans 14 residues. The germline CDR1 and CDR2 sequences are SEHNR and FQNEAQ (reference sequence). CDR3 residues: CASSLSVVDSPLHF. CDR3 DNA sequence: TGTGCCAGCAGCTTAAGTGTAGTGGATTCACCCCTCCACTTT.

This chain joins TRBV15 and TRBJ2-3; 13 bases align to TRBD2. Losses at the gene ends were 5 bases for V and 0 bases for J; bases not matched to a gene: 8. Per the germline V gene, CDR1 is LNHNV and CDR2 is YYDKDF (reference sequence). The CDR3 loop spans 18 amino acids. The CDR3 protein is CATSGWTSGGTSTDTQYF. In DNA form, the CDR3 reads TGTGCCACCAGCGGGTGGACTAGCGGGGGAACTAGCACAGATACGCAGTATTTT.

The chain has TRBV28 and TRBJ2-1, with 10 bases lining up with TRBD2. Germline V gene lookup returns CDR1 MDHEN and CDR2 SYDVKM. This CDR3 spans 15 amino acids. With 7 bases clipped from V and 9 bases from J, the junction kept 12 bases outside the gene matches. The CDR3 DNA is TGTGCCAGCATGGGGGCCAGCGGGGGGGCCGGTGAGCAGTTCTTC. Residues: CASMGASGGAGEQFF.

The CDR3 DNA is TGTGCCATCAGAGGGGTCTATAATTCACCCCTCCACTTT. Its protein is CAIRGVYNSPLHF. The rearrangement joins TRBV10-3 to TRBJ1-6, with D maybe TRBD1 (5 bases). Trimming removed 6 bases from V and 3 bases from J, with 6 bases in between. The CDR3 runs 13 residues. From germline, CDR1 is ENHRY and CDR2 SYGVKD.

The chain joins TRBV7-9 to TRBJ1-1, with 8 bases matching TRBD1. CDR1 SEHNR and CDR2 FQNEAQ come from the germline V gene (reference sequence). The CDR3 length is 15 residues. With V trimmed by 5 bases and J by 1 base, 6 bases remained unmatched. The CDR3, as DNA: TGTGCCAGCAGCCAGACAGGGGACGGGAACACTGAAGCTTTCTTT. Translating it yields CASSQTGDGNTEAFF.

This rearrangement joins TRBV28 to TRBJ2-2; D is unresolved. The CDR3 spans 12 residues. The V gene's germline CDR1 is MDHEN and CDR2 SYDVKM. Trimming stripped 7 bases from V and 1 base from J, with 4 bases between. CDR3 loop: CASNRNTGELFF. DNA of the CDR3: TGTGCCAGCAATAGGAACACCGGGGAGCTGTTTTTT.

This chain connects TRBV5-5 to TRBJ2-5; 9 bases line up with TRBD1. The germline V gene encodes CDR1 SGHKS and CDR2 YYEKEE (reference sequence). V was pared by 4 bases and J by 6 bases, with 7 bases of the junction left unmatched. There are 14 residues in the CDR3. The CDR3 spells CASSPGQGGKTQYF. CDR3 in DNA: TGTGCCAGCAGCCCGGGACAGGGTGGGAAGACCCAGTACTTC.

DNA of the CDR3: TGCAGTGCTAGTGGACAGGGGGCGCCGGACTATGGCTACACCTTC. This codes for CSASGQGAPDYGYTF. The chain uses TRBV20-1 and TRBJ1-2, with TRBD1 identical over 11 bases. The germline CDR1 and CDR2 sequences are DFQATT and SNEGSKA (reference sequence). The ends lost 3 bases at V and 3 bases at J; junction bases unmatched: 6. The CDR3 spans 15 residues.

The rearrangement links TRBV29-1 to TRBJ2-5, with 12 bases fitting TRBD2. Per germline, CDR1 SQVTM and CDR2 ANQGSEA. V shed 5 bases and J 4 bases; nucleotides not matched to a gene: 5. CDR3 length equals 14 residues. The CDR3 nucleotides are TGCAGCGTTCCCACGACTAGCGGGAGAGAGACCCAGTACTTC. This sequence encodes CSVPTTSGRETQYF. The complete variable domain, with remaining parts taken from reference TRBV29-1 and TRBJ2-5, reads SAVISQKPSRDICQRGTSLTIQCQVDSQVTMMFWYRQQPGQSLTLIATANQGSEATYESGFVIDKFPISRPNLTFSTLTVSNMSPEDSSIYLCSVPTTSGRETQYFGPGTRLLVL.

The chain recombines TRBV5-6 with TRBJ2-7; D uncertain. With 2 bases removed from V and 5 bases from J, the gap between germline ends came to 11 bases. The CDR3 runs 13 residues. Germline CDR1 and CDR2: SGHDT and YYEEEE. CDR3 sequence: CASSFGDPNEQYF. The CDR3 coding sequence is TGTGCCAGCAGCTTCGGAGACCCCAACGAGCAGTACTTC.

V usage is TRBV5-4 and J usage is TRBJ2-7; D remains ambiguous. The CDR3 is 14 residues long. Germline CDR1 is SGHNT and CDR2 is YYREEE (reference sequence). Trimming left V 2 bases short and J 0 bases short, with 9 bases between. The CDR3 is CASSFPDNSYEQYF. DNA of the CDR3: TGTGCCAGCAGCTTCCCAGATAACTCCTACGAGCAGTACTTC.

The chain employs TRBV9 and TRBJ2-3; D not certain. In germline, CDR1 is SGDLS, CDR2 YYNGEE. CDR3 length: 15 residues. Between the trimmed V and J ends, which lost 0 bases and 2 bases, there was a span of 10 bases. The CDR3 coding sequence is TGTGCCAGCAGCGTAGGTATTGTCTTCACAGATACGCAGTATTTT. Translated, it gives CASSVGIVFTDTQYF.

This chain joins TRBV9 and TRBJ1-2; D perhaps matches TRBD1 (6 bases). With 7 bases removed from V and 3 bases from J, the gap between germline ends came to 16 bases. Germline CDR1 SGDLS, CDR2 YYNGEE. CDR3 length equals 14 residues. CDR3 nucleotides: TGTGCCAGCGCGGTAGATGGGGGCGACTATGGCTACACCTTC. Translated, it gives CASAVDGGDYGYTF.

This clone came up a few times. V usage is TRBV4-1 and J usage is TRBJ1-1; 7 positions match TRBD1. In germline, CDR1 is MGHRA, CDR2 YSYEKL. The CDR3 extends over 15 amino acids. J was trimmed by 0 bases and V by 3 bases; bases with no gene match: 4. CDR3 nucleotide sequence: TGCGCCAGCAGCCAGAAACAGGGGCTGAACACTGAAGCTTTCTTT. The encoded protein is CASSQKQGLNTEAFF.

This clone came up once. The chain couples TRBV30 to TRBJ2-3; tentatively, D is TRBD2 (5 bases). The germline V gene has CDR1 GTSNPN and CDR2 SVGIG (reference sequence). The CDR3 loop spans 14 amino acids. V was shortened by 0 bases and J by 6 bases, with 13 bases between the two germline ends. In DNA form, the CDR3 reads TGTGCCTGGAGTGTCTACTCCCCGGGGGATACGCAGTATTTT. Translating it yields CAWSVYSPGDTQYF.

This CDR3 reads CASSSSGQTTPTQYF. CDR3 sequence (DNA): TGTGCCAGCAGCAGTAGCGGGCAGACCACTCCGACGCAGTACTTC. This chain joins TRBV7-2 and TRBJ2-7; TRBD2 aligns across 7 bases. Germline trimming cut 5 bases from V and 9 bases from J; bases unmatched to any gene: 16. Germline V CDR1 and CDR2: SGHTA, FQGNSA. The CDR3 contains 15 residues. Supplemented by reference TRBV7-2 and TRBJ2-7, the full variable domain reads GAGVSQSPSNKVTEKGKDVELRCDPISGHTALYWYRQSLGQGLEFLIYFQGNSAPDKSGLPSDRFSAERTGGSVSTLTIQRTQQEDSAVYLCASSSSGQTTPTQYFGPGTRLTVT.

V gene TRBV27 combines with J gene TRBJ2-2; D is perhaps TRBD2 (5 bases). With 1 base removed from V and 9 bases from J, the gap between germline ends came to 9 bases. This CDR3 is built from 13 residues. The germline V gene encodes CDR1 MNHEY and CDR2 SMNVEV (reference sequence). The CDR3 loop is CASSLYGGWELFF. The CDR3 nucleotides read TGTGCCAGCAGTTTATATGGCGGGTGGGAGCTGTTTTTT.

J is TRBJ1-1 and V is TRBV2, with D unclear. CDR3 length equals 15 residues. Germline CDR1 SNHLY, CDR2 FYNNEI. The V and J ends lost 7 bases and 3 bases respectively, with 18 bases between them. CDR3 amino acids: CASIPREVGDTEAFF. The CDR3 DNA reads as TGTGCCAGCATACCCAGAGAGGTCGGAGACACTGAAGCTTTCTTT.

V gene TRBV7-9 combines with J gene TRBJ2-5; 7 nucleotides line up with TRBD2. CDR1 SEHNR and CDR2 FQNEAQ come from the germline V gene (reference sequence). This CDR3 comprises 15 residues. The V and J ends lost 2 bases and 5 bases, in that order; junction bases with no gene match: 8. The CDR3 loop is CASSLNAGVGETQYF. The CDR3 DNA reads as TGTGCCAGCAGCTTAAATGCGGGAGTGGGCGAGACCCAGTACTTC.

This clone was detected only a few times. This sequence joins TRBV27 and TRBJ2-4, with D possibly being TRBD1 (6 bases). V lost 6 bases and J 4 bases, leaving 13 bases between the germline ends. Looked up from germline, CDR1 is MNHEY and CDR2 is SMNVEV (reference sequence). This CDR3 comprises 14 residues. CDR3 nucleotide sequence: TGTGCCAGCAGCCTCTACAGGGCTAAAAACATTCAGTACTTC. This codes for CASSLYRAKNIQYF.

This chain uses TRBV5-6 with TRBJ2-2, with D perhaps matching TRBD2 (5 bases). The CDR3 extends over 13 amino acids. Germline loops: CDR1 SGHDT, CDR2 YYEEEE. V was trimmed by 7 bases and J by 6 bases, leaving 13 bases between them. The CDR3 spells CASEGPAAGELFF. CDR3 bases: TGTGCCAGCGAGGGTCCGGCGGCCGGGGAGCTGTTTTTT.

V gene TRBV30 combines with J gene TRBJ1-6; 8 positions agree with TRBD1. Trimming at V came to 4 bases and at J to 10 bases, leaving 6 bases not matched to a gene. CDR3 length: 13 amino acids. Germline V gene sequence: CDR1 GTSNPN, CDR2 SVGIG (reference sequence). CDR3 sequence reads: CAWMAGGASPLHF. As DNA, the CDR3 is TGTGCCTGGATGGCAGGGGGCGCATCACCCCTCCACTTT.